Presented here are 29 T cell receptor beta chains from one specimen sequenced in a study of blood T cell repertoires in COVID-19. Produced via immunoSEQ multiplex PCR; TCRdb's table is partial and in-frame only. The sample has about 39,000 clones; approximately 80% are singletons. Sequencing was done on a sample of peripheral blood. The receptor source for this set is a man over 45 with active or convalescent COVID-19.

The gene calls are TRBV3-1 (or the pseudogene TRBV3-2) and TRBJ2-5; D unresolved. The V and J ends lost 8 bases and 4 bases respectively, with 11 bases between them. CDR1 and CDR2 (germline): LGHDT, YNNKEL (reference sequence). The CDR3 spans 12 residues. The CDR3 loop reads CASLSSLETQYF. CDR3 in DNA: TGTGCCAGCCTCTCCTCCCTAGAGACCCAGTACTTC.

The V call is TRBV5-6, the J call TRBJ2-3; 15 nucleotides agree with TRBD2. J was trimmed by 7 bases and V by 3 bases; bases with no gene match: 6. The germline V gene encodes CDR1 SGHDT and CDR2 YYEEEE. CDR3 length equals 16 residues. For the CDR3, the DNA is TGTGCCAGCAGCTCGCGGACTAGCGGGGGGGCTTATACGCAGTATTTT. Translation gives CASSSRTSGGAYTQYF.

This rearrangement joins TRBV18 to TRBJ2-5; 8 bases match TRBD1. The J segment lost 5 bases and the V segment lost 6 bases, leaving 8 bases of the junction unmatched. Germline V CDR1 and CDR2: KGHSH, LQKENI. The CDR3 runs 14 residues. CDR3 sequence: CASSPQGAGETQYF. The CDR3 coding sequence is TGTGCCAGCTCCCCGCAGGGGGCGGGGGAGACCCAGTACTTC.

CDR3 loop: CASSSVAGGTDTQYF. CDR3 in DNA: TGTGCCAGTAGTTCGGTTGCGGGGGGTACAGATACGCAGTATTTT. This rearrangement joins TRBV19 to TRBJ2-3; 8 positions match TRBD2. Germline values: CDR1 LNHDA, CDR2 SQIVND (reference sequence). V was clipped by 5 bases and J by 3 bases; unmatched bases: 7. The CDR3 consists of 15 residues.

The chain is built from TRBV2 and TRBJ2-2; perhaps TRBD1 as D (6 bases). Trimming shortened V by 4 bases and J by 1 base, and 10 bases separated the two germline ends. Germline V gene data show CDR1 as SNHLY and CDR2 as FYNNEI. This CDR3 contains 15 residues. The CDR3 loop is CASSGTAQNTGELFF. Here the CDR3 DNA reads TGTGCCAGCAGTGGGACAGCGCAGAACACCGGGGAGCTGTTTTTT.

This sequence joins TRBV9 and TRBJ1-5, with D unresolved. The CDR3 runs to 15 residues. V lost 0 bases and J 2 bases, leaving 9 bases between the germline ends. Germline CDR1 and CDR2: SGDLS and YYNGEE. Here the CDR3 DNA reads TGTGCCAGCAGCGTAGGGCTGGGAGGCAATCAGCCCCAGCATTTT. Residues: CASSVGLGGNQPQHF.

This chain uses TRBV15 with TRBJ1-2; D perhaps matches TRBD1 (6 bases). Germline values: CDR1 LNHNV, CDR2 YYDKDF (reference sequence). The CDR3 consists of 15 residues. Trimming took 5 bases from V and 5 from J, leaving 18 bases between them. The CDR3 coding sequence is TGTGCCACCAGCCCGGACAGCATCACCGGGTATGGCTACACCTTC. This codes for CATSPDSITGYGYTF. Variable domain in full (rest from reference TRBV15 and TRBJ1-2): DAMVIQNPRYQVTQFGKPVTLSCSQTLNHNVMYWYQQKSSQAPKLLFHYYDKDFNNEADTPDNFQSRRPNTSFCFLDIRSPGLGDTAMYLCATSPDSITGYGYTFGSGTRLTVV.

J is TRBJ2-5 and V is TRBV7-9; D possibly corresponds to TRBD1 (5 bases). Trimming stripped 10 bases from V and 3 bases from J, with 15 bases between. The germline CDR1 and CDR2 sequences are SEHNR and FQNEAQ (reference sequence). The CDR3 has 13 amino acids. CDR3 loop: CATLERGKETQYF. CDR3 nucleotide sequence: TGTGCCACCTTGGAAAGGGGCAAAGAGACCCAGTACTTC.

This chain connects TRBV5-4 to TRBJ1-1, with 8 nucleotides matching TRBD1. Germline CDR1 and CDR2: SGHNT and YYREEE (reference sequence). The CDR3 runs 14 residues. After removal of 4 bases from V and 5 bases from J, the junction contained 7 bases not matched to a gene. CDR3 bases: TGTGCCAGCAGCCTCAGGGGGCGCATGACTGAAGCTTTCTTT. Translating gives CASSLRGRMTEAFF.

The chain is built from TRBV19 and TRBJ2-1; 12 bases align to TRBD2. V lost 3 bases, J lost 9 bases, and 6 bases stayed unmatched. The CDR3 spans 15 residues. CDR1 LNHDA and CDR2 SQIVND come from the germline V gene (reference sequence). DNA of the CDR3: TGTGCCAGTAGTATTCTAGCGGGGGGGCGCAGTGAGCAGTTCTTC. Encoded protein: CASSILAGGRSEQFF.

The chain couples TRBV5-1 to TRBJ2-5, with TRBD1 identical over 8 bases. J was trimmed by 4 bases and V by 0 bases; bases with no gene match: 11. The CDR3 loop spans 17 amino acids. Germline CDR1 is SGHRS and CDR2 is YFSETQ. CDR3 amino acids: CASSLGTGSLWGETQYF. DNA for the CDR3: TGCGCCAGCAGCTTGGGGACAGGGTCCTTATGGGGAGAGACCCAGTACTTC.

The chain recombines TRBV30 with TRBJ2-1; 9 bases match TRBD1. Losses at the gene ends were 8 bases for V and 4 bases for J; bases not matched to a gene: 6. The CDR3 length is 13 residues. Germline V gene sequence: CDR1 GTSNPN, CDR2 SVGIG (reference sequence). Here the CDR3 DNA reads TGTGCCCGGACAGGGGTACGGTACAATGAGCAGTTCTTC. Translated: CARTGVRYNEQFF.

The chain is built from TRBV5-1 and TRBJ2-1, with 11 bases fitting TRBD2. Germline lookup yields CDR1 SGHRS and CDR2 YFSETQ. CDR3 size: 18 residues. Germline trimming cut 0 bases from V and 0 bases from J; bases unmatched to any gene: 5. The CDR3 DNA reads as TGCGCCAGCAGCTTGGCACTAGCGGGAGCTCGCTCCTACAATGAGCAGTTCTTC. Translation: CASSLALAGARSYNEQFF.

DNA of the CDR3: TGTGCCAGCTCGCCGGACAGGGTCCAAGAGACCCAGTACTTC. This codes for CASSPDRVQETQYF. V and J are TRBV18 and TRBJ2-5, with 8 nucleotides matching TRBD1. The CDR3 contains 14 residues. In germline, CDR1 is KGHSH, CDR2 LQKENI. V lost 6 bases and J lost 1; bases outside the gene matches: 4.

The CDR3 DNA follows: TGTGCCAGCAGCTTAGTAGGGGGCTCCGGCGAGCAGTACTTC. Translated: CASSLVGGSGEQYF. This chain uses TRBV7-9 with TRBJ2-7; TRBD1 matches 7 bases. Per germline, CDR1 SEHNR and CDR2 FQNEAQ (reference sequence). With V trimmed by 1 base and J by 6 bases, 6 bases remained unmatched. CDR3 length: 14 residues.

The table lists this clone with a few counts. The CDR3 sequence is CASSFSDTGELFF. The CDR3 nucleotides are TGTGCCAGCAGTTTCAGCGACACCGGGGAGCTGTTTTTT. The chain has TRBV6-5 and TRBJ2-2; no firm D call. Germline CDR1 MNHEY, CDR2 SVGAGI. The CDR3 loop spans 13 amino acids. The V end was cut by 4 bases, the J end by 3 bases, with 6 bases between.

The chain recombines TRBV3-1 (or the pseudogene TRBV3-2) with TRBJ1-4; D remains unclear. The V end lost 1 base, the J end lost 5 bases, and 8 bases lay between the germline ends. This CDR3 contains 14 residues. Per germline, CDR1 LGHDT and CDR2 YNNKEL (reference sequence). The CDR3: CASSQGVWNEKLFF. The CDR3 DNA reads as TGTGCCAGCAGCCAAGGCGTTTGGAATGAAAAACTGTTTTTT.

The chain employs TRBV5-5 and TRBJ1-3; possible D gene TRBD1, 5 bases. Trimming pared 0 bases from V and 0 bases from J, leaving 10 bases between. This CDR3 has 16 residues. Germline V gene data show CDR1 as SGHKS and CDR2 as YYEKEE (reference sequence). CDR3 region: CASSLVQGNSGNTIYF. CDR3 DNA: TGTGCCAGCAGCTTGGTTCAGGGAAACTCTGGAAACACCATATATTTT. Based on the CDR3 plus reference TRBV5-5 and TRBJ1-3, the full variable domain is DAGVTQSPTHLIKTRGQQVTLRCSPISGHKSVSWYQQVLGQGPQFIFQYYEKEERGRGNFPDRFSARQFPNYSSELNVNALLLGDSALYLCASSLVQGNSGNTIYFGEGSWLTVV.

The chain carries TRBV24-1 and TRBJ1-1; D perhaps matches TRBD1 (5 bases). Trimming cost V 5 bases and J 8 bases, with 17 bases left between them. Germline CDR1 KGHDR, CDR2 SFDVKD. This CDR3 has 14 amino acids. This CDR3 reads CATSVPGRDSEAFF. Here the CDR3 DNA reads TGTGCCACCAGTGTACCTGGCAGGGATTCCGAAGCTTTCTTT.

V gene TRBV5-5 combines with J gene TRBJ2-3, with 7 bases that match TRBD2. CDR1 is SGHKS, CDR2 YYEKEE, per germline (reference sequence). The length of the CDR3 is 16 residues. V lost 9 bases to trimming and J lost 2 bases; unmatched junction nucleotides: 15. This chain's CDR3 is CATYTSAGVHTDTQYF. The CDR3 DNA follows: TGTGCCACCTACACCAGCGCGGGGGTGCACACAGATACGCAGTATTTT.

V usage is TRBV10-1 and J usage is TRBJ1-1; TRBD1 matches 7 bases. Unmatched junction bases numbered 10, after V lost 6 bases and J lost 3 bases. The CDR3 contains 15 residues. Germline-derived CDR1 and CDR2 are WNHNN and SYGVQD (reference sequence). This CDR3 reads CASSPTGDSHTEAFF. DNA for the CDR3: TGCGCCAGCAGCCCCACAGGGGACAGTCACACTGAAGCTTTCTTT.

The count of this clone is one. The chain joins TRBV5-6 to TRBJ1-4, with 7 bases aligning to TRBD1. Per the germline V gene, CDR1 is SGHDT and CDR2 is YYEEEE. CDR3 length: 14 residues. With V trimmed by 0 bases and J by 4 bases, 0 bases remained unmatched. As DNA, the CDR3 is TGTGCCAGCAGCTTGGACAGGGGTAATGAAAAACTGTTTTTT. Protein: CASSLDRGNEKLFF.

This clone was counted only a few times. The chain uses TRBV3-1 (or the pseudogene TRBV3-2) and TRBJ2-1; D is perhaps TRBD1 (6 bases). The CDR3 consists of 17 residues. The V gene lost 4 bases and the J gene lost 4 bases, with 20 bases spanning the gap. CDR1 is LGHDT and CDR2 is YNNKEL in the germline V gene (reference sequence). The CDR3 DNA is TGTGCCAGCAGCCCAAGGGTGGCAGGGGCGCTGTACAATGAGCAGTTCTTC. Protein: CASSPRVAGALYNEQFF.

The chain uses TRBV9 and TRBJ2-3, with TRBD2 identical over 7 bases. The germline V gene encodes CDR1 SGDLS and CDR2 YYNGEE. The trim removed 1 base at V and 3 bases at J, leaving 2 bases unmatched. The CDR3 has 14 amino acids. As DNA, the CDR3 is TGTGCCAGCAGCGTACGGGGGGAAACAGATACGCAGTATTTT. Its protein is CASSVRGETDTQYF.

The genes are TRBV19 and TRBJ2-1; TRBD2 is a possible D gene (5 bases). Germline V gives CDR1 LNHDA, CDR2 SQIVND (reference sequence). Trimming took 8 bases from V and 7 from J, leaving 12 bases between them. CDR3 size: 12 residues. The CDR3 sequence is CASRSRGNEQFF. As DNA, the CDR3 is TGTGCCAGTCGAAGCCGGGGTAATGAGCAGTTCTTC.

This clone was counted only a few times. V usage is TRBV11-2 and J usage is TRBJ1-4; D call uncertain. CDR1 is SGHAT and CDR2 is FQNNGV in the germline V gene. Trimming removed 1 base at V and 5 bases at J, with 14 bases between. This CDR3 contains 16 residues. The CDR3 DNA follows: TGTGCCAGCAGCTTAGGGCCAGGCCGGGGAAATGAAAAACTGTTTTTT. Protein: CASSLGPGRGNEKLFF.

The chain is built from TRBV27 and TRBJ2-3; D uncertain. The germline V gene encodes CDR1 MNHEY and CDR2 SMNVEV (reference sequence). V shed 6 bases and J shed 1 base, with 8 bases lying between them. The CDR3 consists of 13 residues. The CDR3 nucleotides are TGTGCCAGCAGAGGCAGCGGCACAGATACGCAGTATTTT. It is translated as CASRGSGTDTQYF.

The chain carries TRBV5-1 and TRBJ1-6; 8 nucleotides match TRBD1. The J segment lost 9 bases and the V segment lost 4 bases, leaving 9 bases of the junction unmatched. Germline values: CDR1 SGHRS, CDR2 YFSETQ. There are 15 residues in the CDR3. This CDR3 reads CASSLQQGGGSPLHF. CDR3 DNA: TGCGCCAGCAGCCTCCAACAGGGGGGAGGTTCACCCCTCCACTTT.

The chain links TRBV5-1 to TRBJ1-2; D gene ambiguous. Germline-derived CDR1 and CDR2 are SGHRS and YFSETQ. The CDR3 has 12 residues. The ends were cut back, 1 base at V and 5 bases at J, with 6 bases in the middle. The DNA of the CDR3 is TGCGCCAGCAGCTTGCCGGGGTATGGCTACACCTTC. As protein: CASSLPGYGYTF. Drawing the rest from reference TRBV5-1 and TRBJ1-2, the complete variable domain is KAGVTQTPRYLIKTRGQQVTLSCSPISGHRSVSWYQQTPGQGLQFLFEYFSETQRNKGNFPGRFSGRQFSNSRSEMNVSTLELGDSALYLCASSLPGYGYTFGSGTRLTVV.